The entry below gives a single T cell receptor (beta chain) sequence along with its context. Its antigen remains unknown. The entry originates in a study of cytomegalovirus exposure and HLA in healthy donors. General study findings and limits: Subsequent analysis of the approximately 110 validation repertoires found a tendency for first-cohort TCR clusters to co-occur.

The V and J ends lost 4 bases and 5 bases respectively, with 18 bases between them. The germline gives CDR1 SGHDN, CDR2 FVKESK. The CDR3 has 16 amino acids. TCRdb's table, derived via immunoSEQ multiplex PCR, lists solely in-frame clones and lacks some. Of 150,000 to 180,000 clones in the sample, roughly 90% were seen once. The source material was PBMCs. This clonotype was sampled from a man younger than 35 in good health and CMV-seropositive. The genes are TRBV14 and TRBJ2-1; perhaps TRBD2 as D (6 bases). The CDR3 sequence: CASSRSRGLRNNEQFF. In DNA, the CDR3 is TGTGCCAGCAGCCGATCGCGGGGCCTGCGGAACAATGAGCAGTTCTTC.